This TCR beta chain was found in a study of T-cell memory formation after mild COVID-19. Across the whole study: TCR clusters were largely donor specific.

5'RACE with constant-segment primers built TCRalpha and TCRbeta cDNA libraries with UMIs. TCRdb recomputed calls from the 5' RACE reads with MiXCR, one row per CDR3 protein. The data hold more than 400,000 distinct CDR3 sequences, with 15% to 20% observed a single time. V was pared by 5 bases and J by 0 bases, with 14 bases between. CDR1 is SGHVS, CDR2 FQNEAQ, per germline. The CDR3 loop spans 15 amino acids. Material: PBMCs or a T cell subset sorted from them (not recorded which). The rearrangement joins TRBV7-8 to TRBJ2-7; maybe TRBD1 (7 bases). This clonotype originated in an adult woman who had mild COVID-19 (a few samples of this study predate the infection). Cell type and time point are not known. CDR3 residues: CASSAGGSYSYEQYF. The CDR3 bases are TGTGCCAGCAGCGCAGGGGGGAGCTACTCCTACGAGCAGTACTTC. Filled out from reference TRBV7-8 and TRBJ2-7, the complete variable domain reads GAGVSQSPRYKVAKRGQDVALRCDPISGHVSLFWYQQALGQGPEFLTYFQNEAQLDKSGLPSDRFFAERPEGSVSTLKIQRTQQEDSAVYLCASSAGGSYSYEQYFGPGTRLTVT.